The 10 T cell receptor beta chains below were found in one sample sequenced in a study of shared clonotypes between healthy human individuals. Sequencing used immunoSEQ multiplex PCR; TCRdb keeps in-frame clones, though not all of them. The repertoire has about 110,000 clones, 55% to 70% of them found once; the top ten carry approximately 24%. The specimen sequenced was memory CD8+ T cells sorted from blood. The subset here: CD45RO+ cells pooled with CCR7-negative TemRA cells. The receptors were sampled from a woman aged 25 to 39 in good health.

The CDR3 reads CASSMTPNTEAFF. DNA of the CDR3: TGTGCCAGTAGTATGACACCTAACACTGAAGCTTTCTTT. The chain is built from TRBV19 and TRBJ1-1; D call uncertain. There are 13 residues in the CDR3. CDR1 is LNHDA and CDR2 is SQIVND in the germline V gene (reference sequence). The V end lost 3 bases, the J end lost 2 bases, and 7 bases lay between the germline ends.

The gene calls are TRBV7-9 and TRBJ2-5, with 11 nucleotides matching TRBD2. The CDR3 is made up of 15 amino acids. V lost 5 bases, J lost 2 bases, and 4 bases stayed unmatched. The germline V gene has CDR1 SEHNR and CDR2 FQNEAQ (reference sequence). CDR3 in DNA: TGTGCCAGCAGCGCCGGGACTAGCGGACAAGAGACCCAGTACTTC. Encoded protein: CASSAGTSGQETQYF.

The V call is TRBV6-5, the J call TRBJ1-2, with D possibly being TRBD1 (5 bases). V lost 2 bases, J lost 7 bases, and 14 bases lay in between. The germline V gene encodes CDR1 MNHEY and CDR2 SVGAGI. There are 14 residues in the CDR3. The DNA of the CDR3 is TGTGCCAGCAGTTACGCCGGGGGTTTTGGTGGCTACACCTTC. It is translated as CASSYAGGFGGYTF.

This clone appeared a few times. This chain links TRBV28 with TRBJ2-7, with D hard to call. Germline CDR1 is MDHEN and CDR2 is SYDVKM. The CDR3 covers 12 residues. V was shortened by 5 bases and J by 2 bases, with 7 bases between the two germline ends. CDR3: CASSRRAYEQYF. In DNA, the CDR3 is TGTGCCAGCAGTCGTAGAGCCTACGAGCAGTACTTC. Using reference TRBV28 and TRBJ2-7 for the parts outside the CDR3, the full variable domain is DVKVTQSSRYLVKRTGEKVFLECVQDMDHENMFWYRQDPGLGLRLIYFSYDVKMKEKGDIPEGYSVSREKKERFSLILESASTNQTSMYLCASSRRAYEQYFGPGTRLTVT.

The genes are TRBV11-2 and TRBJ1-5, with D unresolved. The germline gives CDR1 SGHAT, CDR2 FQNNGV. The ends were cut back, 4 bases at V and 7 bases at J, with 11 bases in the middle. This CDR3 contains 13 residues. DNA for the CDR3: TGTGCCAGCAGCTCGCGACCGGACCAGCCCCAGCATTTT. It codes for CASSSRPDQPQHF.

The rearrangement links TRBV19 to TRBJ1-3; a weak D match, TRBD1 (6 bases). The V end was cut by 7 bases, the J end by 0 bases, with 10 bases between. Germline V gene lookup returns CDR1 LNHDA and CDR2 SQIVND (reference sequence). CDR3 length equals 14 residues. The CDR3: CASTQDSSGNTIYF. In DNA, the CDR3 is TGTGCCAGTACCCAGGACAGCTCTGGAAACACCATATATTTT.

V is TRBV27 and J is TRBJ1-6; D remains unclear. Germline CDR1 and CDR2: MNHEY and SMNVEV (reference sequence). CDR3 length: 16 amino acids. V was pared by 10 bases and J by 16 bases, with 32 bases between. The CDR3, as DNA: TGTGCCACCCCCTCAAAGACGGAACATTCGGCCCCCGAGCTCCACTTT. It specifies CATPSKTEHSAPELHF.

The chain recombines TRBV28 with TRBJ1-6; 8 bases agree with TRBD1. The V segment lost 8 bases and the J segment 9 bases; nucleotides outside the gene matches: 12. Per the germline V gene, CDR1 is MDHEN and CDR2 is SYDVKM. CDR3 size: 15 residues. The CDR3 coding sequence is TGTGCCAGCCGAACAGGGCAGGGGGCTGGTTCACCCCTCCACTTT. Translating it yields CASRTGQGAGSPLHF.

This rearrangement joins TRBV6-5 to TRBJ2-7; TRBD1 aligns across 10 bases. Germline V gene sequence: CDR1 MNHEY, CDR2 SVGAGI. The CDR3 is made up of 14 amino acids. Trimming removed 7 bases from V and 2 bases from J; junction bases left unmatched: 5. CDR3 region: CASKPGQGPYEQYF. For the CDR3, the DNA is TGTGCCAGCAAACCGGGACAGGGGCCCTACGAGCAGTACTTC.

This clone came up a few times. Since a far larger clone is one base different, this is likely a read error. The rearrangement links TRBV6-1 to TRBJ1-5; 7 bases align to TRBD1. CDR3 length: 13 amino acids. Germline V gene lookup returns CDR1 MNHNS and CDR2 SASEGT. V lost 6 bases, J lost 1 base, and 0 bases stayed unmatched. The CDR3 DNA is TGTGCCAGCAGGACAGGGAGCAATCAGCCCCAGCATTTT. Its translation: CASRTGSNQPQHF.